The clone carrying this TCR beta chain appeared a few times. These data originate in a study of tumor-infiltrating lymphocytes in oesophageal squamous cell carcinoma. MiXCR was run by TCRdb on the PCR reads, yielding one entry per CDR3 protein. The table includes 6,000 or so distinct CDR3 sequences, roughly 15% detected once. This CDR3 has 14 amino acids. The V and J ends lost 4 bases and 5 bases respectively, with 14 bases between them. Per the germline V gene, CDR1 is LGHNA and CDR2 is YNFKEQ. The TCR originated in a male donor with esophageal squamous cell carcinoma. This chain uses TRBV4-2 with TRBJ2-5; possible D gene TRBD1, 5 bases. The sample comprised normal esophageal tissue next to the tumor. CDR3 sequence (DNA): TGTGCCAGCAGCCCCGGACATTCCCCGGAGACCCAGTACTTC. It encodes CASSPGHSPETQYF.